The rows below give T cell receptor beta chains drawn from one sample of a study of technical replicates of blood from several donors. Libraries were prepared by immunoSEQ multiplex PCR; TCRdb keeps only in-frame clonotypes and omits some of them. The table lists 75,000 to 95,000 clones, roughly 94% of them singletons. The sequenced material came from T cells isolated from PBMCs. The receptors shown here come from a human donor in good health. The CDR3 runs from the conserved cysteine through the conserved F or W. D genes are given only for firm matches. The listing skips clone size in some rows; elsewhere it reads once, few, many or a size class.

clone_size,cdr3_length,j_call,d_call,v_call,cdr3_nt,cdr3_aa
.,14,TRBJ1-2,TRBD1,TRBV29-1,TGCAGCGTTGAAAGGGACAGGGCTAACTATGGCTACACCTTC,CSVERDRANYGYTF
.,16,TRBJ2-1,.,TRBV9,TGTGCCAGCAGCCTACAGGGGAGCGGGAGTATCCATGAGCAGTTCTTC,CASSLQGSGSIHEQFF
.,14,TRBJ1-5,.,TRBV2,TGTGCCAGCAGTGACAGGGCGGGCAATCAGCCCCAGCATTTT,CASSDRAGNQPQHF
.,15,TRBJ2-1,TRBD2,TRBV19,TGTGCCAGTAGTAGAGGGACTAGCGGAGGAGATGAGCAGTTCTTC,CASSRGTSGGDEQFF
.,15,TRBJ2-4,.,TRBV7-8,TGTGCCAGCAGCCCGTCTTCCGGGGCCAAAAACATTCAGTACTTC,CASSPSSGAKNIQYF
.,17,TRBJ1-2,.,TRBV5-6,TGTGCCAGCAGCTTCGCCTCCCTGACAGGATCTAACTATGGCTACACCTTC,CASSFASLTGSNYGYTF
.,13,TRBJ2-7,.,TRBV2,TGTGCCAGCAGGGGCGTTAACTCCTACGAGCAGTACTTC,CASRGVNSYEQYF
.,15,TRBJ2-1,.,TRBV5-1,TGCGCCAGCAGCTTGGCTAGGACTTACTACAATGAGCAGTTCTTC,CASSLARTYYNEQFF
.,16,TRBJ2-5,TRBD2,TRBV6-6,TGTGCCAGCAGTTACTCGGCTAGCGGGAGGGAGGAGACCCAGTACTTC,CASSYSASGREETQYF
.,15,TRBJ1-2,TRBD1,TRBV2,TGTGCCAGCAGCTACAGACAGGGGGCTAACTATGGCTACACCTTC,CASSYRQGANYGYTF
.,16,TRBJ2-6,TRBD1,TRBV29-1,TGCAGCGGATGGCGGACAGGTCCCTCTGGGGCCAACGTCCTGACTTTC,CSGWRTGPSGANVLTF
once,11,TRBJ2-7,.,TRBV20-1,TGCAGTGCTAAGGAGAGCCCTGTGCAGTACTTC,CSAKESPVQYF
.,15,TRBJ2-5,TRBD1,TRBV7-9,TGTGCCAGCAGCTTCCCGACAGGGGGCATAGAGACCCAGTACTTC,CASSFPTGGIETQYF
once,14,TRBJ2-2,.,TRBV6-1,TGTGCCAGCAGCGAGATCGTTTACACCGGGGAGCTGTTTTTT,CASSEIVYTGELFF
.,16,TRBJ2-1,TRBD1,TRBV5-1,TGCGCCAGCACCATAGAACAGGGGGCTGGGTACAATGAGCAGTTCTTC,CASTIEQGAGYNEQFF